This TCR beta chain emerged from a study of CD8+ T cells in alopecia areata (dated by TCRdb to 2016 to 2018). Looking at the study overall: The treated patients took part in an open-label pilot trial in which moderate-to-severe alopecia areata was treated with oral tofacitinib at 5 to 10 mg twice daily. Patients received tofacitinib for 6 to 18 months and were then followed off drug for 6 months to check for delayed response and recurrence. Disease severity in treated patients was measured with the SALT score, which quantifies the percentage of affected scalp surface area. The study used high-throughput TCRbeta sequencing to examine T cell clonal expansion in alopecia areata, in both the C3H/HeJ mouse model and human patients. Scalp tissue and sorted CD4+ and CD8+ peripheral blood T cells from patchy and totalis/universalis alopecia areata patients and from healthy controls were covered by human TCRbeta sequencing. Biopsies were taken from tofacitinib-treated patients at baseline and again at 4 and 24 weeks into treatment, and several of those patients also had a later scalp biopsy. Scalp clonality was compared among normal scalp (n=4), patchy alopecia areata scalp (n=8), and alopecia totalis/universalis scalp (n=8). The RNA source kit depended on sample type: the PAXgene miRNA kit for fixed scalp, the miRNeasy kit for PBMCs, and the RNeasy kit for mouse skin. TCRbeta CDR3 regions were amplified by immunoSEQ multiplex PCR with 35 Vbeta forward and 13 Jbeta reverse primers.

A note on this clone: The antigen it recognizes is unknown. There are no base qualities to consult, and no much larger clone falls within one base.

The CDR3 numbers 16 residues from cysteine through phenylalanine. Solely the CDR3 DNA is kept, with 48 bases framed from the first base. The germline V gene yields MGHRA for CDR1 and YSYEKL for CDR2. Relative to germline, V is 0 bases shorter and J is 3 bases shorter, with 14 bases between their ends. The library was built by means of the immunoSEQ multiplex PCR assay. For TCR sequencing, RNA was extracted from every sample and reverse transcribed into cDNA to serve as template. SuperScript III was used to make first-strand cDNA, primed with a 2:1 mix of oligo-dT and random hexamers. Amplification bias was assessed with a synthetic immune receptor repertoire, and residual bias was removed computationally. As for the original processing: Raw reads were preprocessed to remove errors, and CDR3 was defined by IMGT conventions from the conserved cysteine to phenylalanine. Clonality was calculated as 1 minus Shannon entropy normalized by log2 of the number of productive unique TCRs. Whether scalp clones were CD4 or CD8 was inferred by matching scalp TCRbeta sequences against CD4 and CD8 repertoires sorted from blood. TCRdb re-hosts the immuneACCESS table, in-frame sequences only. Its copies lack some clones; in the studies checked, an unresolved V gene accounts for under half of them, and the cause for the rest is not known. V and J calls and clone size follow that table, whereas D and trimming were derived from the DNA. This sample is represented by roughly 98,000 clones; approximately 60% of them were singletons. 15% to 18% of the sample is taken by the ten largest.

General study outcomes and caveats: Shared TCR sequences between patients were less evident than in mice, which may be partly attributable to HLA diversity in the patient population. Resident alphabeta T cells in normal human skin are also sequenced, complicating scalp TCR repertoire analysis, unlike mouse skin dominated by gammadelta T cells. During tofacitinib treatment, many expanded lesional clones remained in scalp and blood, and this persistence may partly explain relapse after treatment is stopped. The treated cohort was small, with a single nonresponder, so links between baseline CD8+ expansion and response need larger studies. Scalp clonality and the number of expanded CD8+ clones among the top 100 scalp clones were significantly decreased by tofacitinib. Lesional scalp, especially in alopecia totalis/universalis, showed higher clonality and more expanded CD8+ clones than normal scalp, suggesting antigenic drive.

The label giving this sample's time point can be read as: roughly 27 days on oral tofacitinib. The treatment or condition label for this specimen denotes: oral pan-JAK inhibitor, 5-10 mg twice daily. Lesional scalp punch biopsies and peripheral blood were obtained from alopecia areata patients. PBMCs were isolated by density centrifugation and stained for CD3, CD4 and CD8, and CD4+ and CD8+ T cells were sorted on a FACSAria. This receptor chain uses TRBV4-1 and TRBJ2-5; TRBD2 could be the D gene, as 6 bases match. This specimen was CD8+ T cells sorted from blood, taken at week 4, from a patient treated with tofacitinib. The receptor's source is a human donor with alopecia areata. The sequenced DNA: TGCGCCAGCAGCCAAGATAATAGGGAGCGGGAAGAGACCCAGTACTTC. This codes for CASSQDNREREETQYF.